The present entry profiles one T cell receptor (beta chain) with its context. Its recognized antigen is unknown. The input lacks base qualities; no much larger clone sits a single base away. The run used an Illumina HiSeq 2500. TCR beta libraries were prepared by quantitative 5'-RACE with molecular barcodes. The authors processed their data as follows. A new computational method, built on a probabilistic model of VDJ rearrangement, was used to identify disease-linked TCR variants. TCRdb ran its own pipeline on the public reads, namely fastp trimming at Q25 and MiXCR clone calling, and kept in-frame beta chains. Here each entry gathers all rows of one CDR3 protein and keeps the most common genes and DNA. The V and J calls and clone size are TCRdb's, not the authors'. Within this sample are 100,000 or so distinct CDR3 sequences, with under 30% of them counted one time only. The top ten constitute about 12% of the sample.

Unmatched junction bases come to 11, with V trimmed by 8 bases and J by 7 bases. There are 15 amino acids in the CDR3, from cysteine to phenylalanine inclusive. CDR3 DNA is the only sequence kept; it has 45 bases, read in frame from the first base. The germline V gene gives CDR1 as SQVTM and CDR2 as ANQGSEA. The data are from a study of CD8 T cells in ankylosing spondylitis (dated by TCRdb to 2017 to 2019). A note on the overall study: T cell receptor beta repertoires were profiled in healthy donors and ankylosing spondylitis patients so that disease-linked TCR variants could be found. The whole study cohort included 95 to 130 healthy donors and 20 to 25 ankylosing spondylitis patients. Peripheral blood samples were taken, and synovial fluid was additionally collected from ankylosing spondylitis patients. What the work shows at the level of the full study, not this receptor alone: The disease-linked clones showed a CD8+ phenotype and occurred at relatively low frequencies in peripheral blood. Blood from ankylosing spondylitis patients appeared to be characterized by a TCR beta motif made up of under ten highly homologous amino acid variants. The disease-linked clones were reported as significantly enriched in matched synovial fluid samples from ankylosing spondylitis patients. Some TCR beta motif variants had previously been reported in synovial fluid and blood of reactive arthritis patients, which suggested common disease-initiation mechanisms.

Synovial fluid samples were paired with blood samples taken from the same ankylosing spondylitis patients. The rearrangement joined TRBV29-1 to TRBJ2-1; 13 junctional bases match TRBD2. Sequencing input: synovial fluid, either unsorted or a sorted T cell fraction (not recorded which). The clonotype originates from a male donor with ankylosing spondylitis. In nucleotides, the sequence is TGCAGCCCCGACAGGACTAGCGGGAGTTCAAATGAGCAGTTCTTC. The translation is CSPDRTSGSSNEQFF.